This record looks at one T cell receptor (beta chain) sequence and its context. The data were obtained in a study of blood T cell repertoires in COVID-19. The overall study: The analysed material was cDNA or gDNA that came from T cells, B-cell-depleted T cells, or PBMCs.

Authors' methods: Nucleated cell number was recorded as an estimate derived from reference gene primer amplification. Assay used: immunoSEQ multiplex PCR; TCRdb lists only in-frame clones, some missing. V and J calls and clone size are copied from that table; D and trimming were computed from the DNA. The sample has tens of thousands of clones, more than 80% seen once; the top ten hold around 27%. CDR3 length equals 14 residues. Germline V gives CDR1 SGHKS, CDR2 YYEKEE (reference sequence). V gave up 2 bases and J gave up 4 bases; unmatched junction bases: 3. V is TRBV5-5 and J is TRBJ2-4; 7 bases fit TRBD1. The sequence was collected from a woman older than 75 with acute or convalescent COVID-19. What was sequenced was peripheral blood. CDR3 bases: TGTGCCAGCAGCTTAGGGGGCGCGAAAAACATTCAGTACTTC. Translating gives CASSLGGAKNIQYF.